This paragraph reports one T cell receptor beta chain. The data derive from a study of tumor and adjacent non-tumor tissue in lung cancer. No cell sorting was done before RNA was extracted from the tissue. Chemotherapy-naive patients with new lung cancer underwent thoracic surgery in China, August–late 2014. Three rounds of nested PCR, following a modified ARM-PCR protocol, produced the TCRbeta library. TCRdb re-derived calls from the multiplex PCR reads in MiXCR, one entry per CDR3 protein. This table holds approximately 120,000 distinct CDR3 sequences, 66% found once. Germline V gene sequence: CDR1 SEHNR, CDR2 FQNEAQ (reference sequence). Trimming stripped 6 bases from V and 7 bases from J, with 7 bases between. The length of the CDR3 is 11 residues.

This TCR derives from a man between 25 and 39 years old with non-small cell lung cancer. This rearrangement joins TRBV7-9 to TRBJ2-1; tentatively, D is TRBD1 (5 bases). Input material: lung tumor tissue. CDR3 amino acids: CASSRGNEQFF. CDR3 sequence (DNA): TGTGCCAGCAGTAGGGGAAATGAGCAGTTCTTC.